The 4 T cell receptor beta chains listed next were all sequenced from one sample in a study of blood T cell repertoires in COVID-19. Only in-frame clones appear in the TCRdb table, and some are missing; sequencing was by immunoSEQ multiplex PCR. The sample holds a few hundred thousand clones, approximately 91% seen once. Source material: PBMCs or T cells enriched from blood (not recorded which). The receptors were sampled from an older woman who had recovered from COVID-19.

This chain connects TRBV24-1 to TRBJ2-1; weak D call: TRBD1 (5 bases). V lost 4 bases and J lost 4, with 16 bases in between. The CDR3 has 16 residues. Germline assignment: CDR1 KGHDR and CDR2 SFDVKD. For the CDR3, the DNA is TGTGCCACCAGTGAACGGCAGGGTCCCTCATACAATGAGCAGTTCTTC. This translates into CATSERQGPSYNEQFF.

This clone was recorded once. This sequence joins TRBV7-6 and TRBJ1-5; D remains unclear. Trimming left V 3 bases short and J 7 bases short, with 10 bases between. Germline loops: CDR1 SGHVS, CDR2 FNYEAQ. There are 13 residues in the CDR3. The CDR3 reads CASSFNSQQPQHF. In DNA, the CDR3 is TGTGCCAGCAGCTTTAACAGCCAGCAGCCCCAGCATTTT.

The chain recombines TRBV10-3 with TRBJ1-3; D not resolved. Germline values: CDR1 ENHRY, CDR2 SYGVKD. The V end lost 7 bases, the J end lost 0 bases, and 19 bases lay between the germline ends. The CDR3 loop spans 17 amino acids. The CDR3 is CAITEGGSPTSGNTIYF. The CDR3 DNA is TGTGCCATCACCGAGGGAGGGAGTCCTACCTCTGGAAACACCATATATTTT.

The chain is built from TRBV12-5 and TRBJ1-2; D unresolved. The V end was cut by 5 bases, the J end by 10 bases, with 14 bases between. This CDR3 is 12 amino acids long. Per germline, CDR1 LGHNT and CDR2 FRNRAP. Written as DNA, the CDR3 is TGTGCTAGTGGTCGCGATGGGAGTGACTACACCTTC. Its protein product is CASGRDGSDYTF. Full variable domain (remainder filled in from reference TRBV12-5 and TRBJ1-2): DARVTQTPRHKVTEMGQEVTMRCQPILGHNTVFWYRQTMMQGLELLAYFRNRAPLDDSGMPKDRFSAEMPDATLATLKIQPSEPRDSAVYFCASGRDGSDYTFGSGTRLTVV.